This passage covers 30 T cell receptor beta chains from one sample sequenced in a study of blood T cell repertoires in COVID-19. TCRdb's copy holds only in-frame clones and misses some; the assay was immunoSEQ multiplex PCR. The sample consists of some 170,000 clones, roughly 86% of them appearing once. Specimen: peripheral blood. These receptors all stem from a woman in her forties or fifties with acute or convalescent COVID-19.

The CDR3 coding sequence is TGTGCCAGTTTTTCCGCCCAGGGTGGCACCTTC. It yields the protein CASFSAQGGTF. The genes are TRBV19 and TRBJ1-2; tentatively, D is TRBD1 (5 bases). In germline, CDR1 is LNHDA, CDR2 SQIVND (reference sequence). CDR3 length: 11 amino acids. The ends were cut back, 8 bases at V and 13 bases at J, with 17 bases in the middle.

The rearrangement links TRBV6-2 or TRBV6-3 to TRBJ1-5; perhaps TRBD1 as D (6 bases). The V end was cut by 0 bases, the J end by 4 bases, with 16 bases between. The germline gives CDR1 MNHEY, CDR2 SVGEGT. This CDR3 has 17 amino acids. The CDR3 loop is CASSYSGRGAGNQPQHF. CDR3 sequence (DNA): TGTGCCAGCAGTTACTCGGGTCGGGGGGCTGGGAATCAGCCCCAGCATTTT.

The V gene is TRBV29-1, the J gene TRBJ2-5; TRBD2 matches at 12 bases. Germline loops: CDR1 SQVTM, CDR2 ANQGSEA. The CDR3 consists of 17 residues. V dropped 2 bases and J dropped 5; count of bases not matched to a gene: 12. The CDR3: CSVEPAQTSGSRETQYF. In DNA form, the CDR3 reads TGCAGCGTTGAACCTGCCCAGACTAGCGGGAGTAGGGAGACCCAGTACTTC.

The rearrangement joins TRBV4-1 to TRBJ2-3, with a tentative D call TRBD2 (6 bases). The germline V gene has CDR1 MGHRA and CDR2 YSYEKL. The CDR3 is 16 residues long. V dropped 1 base and J dropped 1 base, with 12 bases sitting between them. CDR3 in DNA: TGCGCCAGCAGCCAAGTTCGCGGGGACCGCACAGATACGCAGTATTTT. Translating gives CASSQVRGDRTDTQYF.

The V and J genes are TRBV5-1 and TRBJ2-1, with 8 bases fitting TRBD1. CDR1 and CDR2 from the germline V gene are SGHRS and YFSETQ. The CDR3 is made up of 14 amino acids. The ends lost 2 bases at V and 8 bases at J; junction bases unmatched: 6. The CDR3, as DNA: TGCGCCAGCAGCTTCGGACAGGGTCGCGATGAGCAGTTCTTC. Amino acid sequence: CASSFGQGRDEQFF.

V usage is TRBV27 and J usage is TRBJ2-7; 7 nucleotides align to TRBD1. Trimming at V came to 6 bases and at J to 5 bases, leaving 7 bases not matched to a gene. This CDR3 has 13 residues. Germline lookup yields CDR1 MNHEY and CDR2 SMNVEV (reference sequence). The CDR3 loop reads CASRSEQGNEQYF. CDR3 in DNA: TGTGCCAGCAGATCGGAACAGGGGAACGAGCAGTACTTC.

The chain recombines TRBV7-8 with TRBJ1-6; 7 nucleotides agree with TRBD1. This CDR3 region has 16 residues. Trimming cost V 4 bases and J 7 bases; bases outside gene matches: 10. Germline V gene data show CDR1 as SGHVS and CDR2 as FQNEAQ. The CDR3 region is CASSYDRDSRNSPLHF. The CDR3 region has the DNA TGTGCCAGCAGCTACGACAGGGATAGCCGAAATTCACCCCTCCACTTT.

The chain joins TRBV7-3 to TRBJ1-2; TRBD1 matches 8 bases. Germline V gives CDR1 SGHTA, CDR2 FQGTGA. The CDR3 runs 13 residues. The ends lost 4 bases at V and 8 bases at J; junction bases unmatched: 6. The CDR3 DNA reads TGTGCCAGCAGCTCACAGGGGGGAACAGGCTACACCTTC. Amino acid sequence: CASSSQGGTGYTF.

This clone was seen more than once but under ten times. This chain connects TRBV3-1 (or the pseudogene TRBV3-2) to TRBJ1-3, with D hard to call. V lost 2 bases and J 0 bases, leaving 8 bases between the germline ends. The CDR3 runs 15 residues. Germline V CDR1 and CDR2: LGHDT, YNNKEL (reference sequence). In DNA, the CDR3 is TGTGCCAGCAGCCAACCGGGATACTCTGGAAACACCATATATTTT. This codes for CASSQPGYSGNTIYF.

This sequence joins TRBV5-1 and TRBJ2-5; possible D gene TRBD2, 6 bases. From germline, CDR1 is SGHRS and CDR2 YFSETQ. The length of the CDR3 is 15 residues. Trimming left V 4 bases short and J 1 base short, with 14 bases between. The chain's CDR3 is CASSPGAGPQETQYF. The CDR3, as DNA: TGCGCCAGCAGCCCCGGGGCGGGGCCCCAAGAGACCCAGTACTTC.

This chain connects TRBV6-5 to TRBJ2-7; D is possibly TRBD1 (7 bases). The CDR3 runs to 13 residues. Trimming shortened V by 5 bases and J by 7 bases, and 15 bases separated the two germline ends. In germline, CDR1 is MNHEY, CDR2 SVGAGI. The CDR3, as DNA: TGTGCCAGCAGTATCGAGGGGGCGGGGGAGCAGTACTTC. Its translation: CASSIEGAGEQYF.

This rearrangement joins TRBV5-4 to TRBJ2-3, with TRBD2 matching 9 bases. Germline CDR1 SGHNT, CDR2 YYREEE (reference sequence). The CDR3 runs 18 residues. V trimming: 0 bases; J trimming: 0 bases; junction bases outside the gene matches: 8. Here the CDR3 DNA reads TGTGCCAGCAGCTTGGTGGGTAGCGGGGGAACCAGCACAGATACGCAGTATTTT. It encodes CASSLVGSGGTSTDTQYF.

This clone was observed a few times. This sequence joins TRBV3-1 (or the pseudogene TRBV3-2) and TRBJ1-3, with a weak D call TRBD1 (5 bases). CDR3 length: 15 residues. Trimming shortened V by 1 base and J by 2 bases, and 9 bases separated the two germline ends. CDR1 is LGHDT and CDR2 is YNNKEL in the germline V gene (reference sequence). The CDR3 DNA reads as TGTGCCAGCAGCCAAGGCCCAGGGCCTGGAAACACCATATATTTT. Amino acid sequence: CASSQGPGPGNTIYF.

This chain links TRBV18 with TRBJ1-2; 10 nucleotides line up with TRBD1. Germline CDR1 KGHSH, CDR2 LQKENI. Trimming took 2 bases from V and 5 from J; bases not matched to a gene: 5. The CDR3 has 15 residues. DNA of the CDR3: TGTGCCAGCTCACCAATACGACAGGGGGCTTATGGCTACACCTTC. Translated: CASSPIRQGAYGYTF.

This clone was detected only a few times. The V call is TRBV7-2, the J call TRBJ2-3, with 15 bases aligning to TRBD2. Unmatched junction bases numbered 5, after V lost 4 bases and J lost 3 bases. The CDR3 sequence is 17 residues long. Germline CDR1 reads SGHTA; CDR2 reads FQGNSA. The CDR3 sequence is CASSYWTSGRGTDTQYF. As DNA, the CDR3 is TGTGCCAGCAGCTACTGGACTAGCGGGAGGGGGACAGATACGCAGTATTTT.

This chain connects TRBV7-9 to TRBJ1-2, with D possibly matching TRBD1 (6 bases). This CDR3 has 14 residues. CDR1 is SEHNR, CDR2 FQNEAQ, per germline (reference sequence). Trimming stripped 5 bases from V and 1 base from J, with 11 bases between. In DNA, the CDR3 is TGTGCCAGCAGCGAACAGGGAATTAACTATGGCTACACCTTC. Translation: CASSEQGINYGYTF.

The V call is TRBV5-4, the J call TRBJ2-1; 11 nucleotides agree with TRBD2. The germline CDR1 and CDR2 sequences are SGHNT and YYREEE (reference sequence). The CDR3 sequence is 15 residues long. The V and J ends lost 3 bases and 8 bases, in that order; junction bases with no gene match: 7. CDR3 residues: CASSSTSGVRDEQFF. As DNA, the CDR3 is TGTGCCAGCAGCTCGACTAGCGGGGTAAGGGATGAGCAGTTCTTC.

V usage is TRBV24-1 and J usage is TRBJ2-7; 9 bases are shared with TRBD1. The germline V gene has CDR1 KGHDR and CDR2 SFDVKD. V shed 0 bases, J shed 5 bases, and the junction held 13 bases outside the gene matches. The CDR3 is made up of 18 amino acids. Written as DNA, the CDR3 is TGTGCCACCAGTGATTTGCTTGGGTGGGACAGGGCGGTCCACGAGCAGTACTTC. This gives the protein CATSDLLGWDRAVHEQYF.

The V gene is TRBV15, the J gene TRBJ1-1; TRBD1 might be the D (5 bases). This CDR3 is 13 amino acids long. Germline CDR1 LNHNV, CDR2 YYDKDF (reference sequence). Trimming took 4 bases from V and 3 from J, leaving 9 bases between them. CDR3 DNA sequence: TGTGCCACCAGCACCACAGGTCACACTGAAGCTTTCTTT. Residues: CATSTTGHTEAFF. Complete variable domain (other parts from reference TRBV15 and TRBJ1-1): DAMVIQNPRYQVTQFGKPVTLSCSQTLNHNVMYWYQQKSSQAPKLLFHYYDKDFNNEADTPDNFQSRRPNTSFCFLDIRSPGLGDTAMYLCATSTTGHTEAFFGQGTRLTVV.

The rearrangement uses TRBV6-5 and TRBJ2-1; TRBD1 agrees at 7 bases. This CDR3 contains 14 residues. Germline values: CDR1 MNHEY, CDR2 SVGAGI. The junction had 11 bases not matched to a gene; V was cut back by 7 bases and J by 8 bases. The CDR3 protein is CASTIYRQGDEQFF. The CDR3 bases are TGTGCCAGCACCATATACAGACAGGGCGATGAGCAGTTCTTC.

The chain is built from TRBV1 and TRBJ2-3; the table's TRBD2 call for D was not verified on the DNA. TRBV1 represents a pseudogene. The CDR3 extends over 16 amino acids. CDR3 amino acids: CTSSPPVGTTTDTQYF. Written as DNA, the CDR3 is TGCACCAGCAGCCCTCCAGTGGGGACTACAACAGATACGCAGTATTTT.

The chain employs TRBV18 and TRBJ1-1; D is unclear. Germline loops: CDR1 KGHSH, CDR2 LQKENI. The CDR3 is 14 residues long. Trimming pared 4 bases from V and 3 bases from J, leaving 12 bases between. CDR3 loop: CASSLQGRDTEAFF. CDR3 sequence (DNA): TGTGCCAGCTCACTACAAGGGAGGGACACTGAAGCTTTCTTT.

The chain carries TRBV5-1 and TRBJ2-7; TRBD2 is a possible D gene (7 bases). Trimming stripped 3 bases from V and 7 bases from J, with 11 bases between. This CDR3 has 12 residues. CDR1 is SGHRS, CDR2 YFSETQ, per germline. The CDR3 coding sequence is TGCGCCAGCAGCTGGGGGGGCCCTGAGCAGTACTTC. It yields the protein CASSWGGPEQYF. Variable domain in full (rest from reference TRBV5-1 and TRBJ2-7): KAGVTQTPRYLIKTRGQQVTLSCSPISGHRSVSWYQQTPGQGLQFLFEYFSETQRNKGNFPGRFSGRQFSNSRSEMNVSTLELGDSALYLCASSWGGPEQYFGPGTRLTVT.

This sequence joins TRBV5-1 and TRBJ1-6; possible D gene TRBD1, 6 bases. Germline V gene data show CDR1 as SGHRS and CDR2 as YFSETQ. This CDR3 is 16 amino acids long. The V gene lost 0 bases and the J gene lost 9 bases, with 16 bases spanning the gap. The CDR3 bases are TGCGCCAGCAGCTTGGCCGGGGGCAGGGAGGGTTCACCCCTCCACTTT. This translates into CASSLAGGREGSPLHF.

The gene calls are TRBV3-1 (or the pseudogene TRBV3-2) and TRBJ2-3; a possible D gene is TRBD2 (5 bases). The CDR3 has 12 amino acids. The V and J ends lost 6 bases and 4 bases respectively, with 8 bases between them. CDR1 is LGHDT and CDR2 is YNNKEL in the germline V gene (reference sequence). CDR3 nucleotide sequence: TGTGCCAGCAGTTCACTAGCAGATACGCAGTATTTT. Its protein is CASSSLADTQYF.

The rearrangement uses TRBV9 and TRBJ1-2; 8 positions match TRBD1. Looked up from germline, CDR1 is SGDLS and CDR2 is YYNGEE. The CDR3 length is 15 residues. The junction had 9 bases not matched to a gene; V was cut back by 4 bases and J by 4 bases. The CDR3 DNA is TGTGCCAGCAGCCCCCGGACAGGGTTCTCCTATGGCTACACCTTC. It codes for CASSPRTGFSYGYTF.

This clone was seen a handful of times. The J gene is TRBJ1-2, the V gene TRBV5-4; D might be TRBD1 (6 bases). The CDR3 covers 12 residues. The germline V gene encodes CDR1 SGHNT and CDR2 YYREEE (reference sequence). V shed 1 base and J shed 10 bases, with 11 bases lying between them. The CDR3 region is CASSLQAGDYTF. Here the CDR3 DNA reads TGTGCCAGCAGCTTGCAGGCAGGGGACTACACCTTC. The full variable domain, completed using reference TRBV5-4 and TRBJ1-2, is ETGVTQSPTHLIKTRGQQVTLRCSSQSGHNTVSWYQQALGQGPQFIFQYYREEENGRGNFPPRFSGLQFPNYSSELNVNALELDDSALYLCASSLQAGDYTFGSGTRLTVV.

The V and J genes are TRBV10-3 and TRBJ1-2; D remains unclear. V shed 6 bases and J shed 5 bases, with 13 bases lying between them. Germline V gives CDR1 ENHRY, CDR2 SYGVKD. The CDR3 runs 13 residues. The CDR3 DNA reads as TGTGCCATCAGCATACAGCTAAGTTATGGCTACACCTTC. Its translation is CAISIQLSYGYTF.

The chain uses TRBV5-1 and TRBJ2-2; the D gene is possibly TRBD2 (6 bases). V was trimmed by 3 bases and J by 4 bases, leaving 16 bases between them. CDR3 length: 16 amino acids. CDR1 is SGHRS and CDR2 is YFSETQ in the germline V gene. CDR3 region: CASSSTGRRGTGELFF. Here the CDR3 DNA reads TGCGCCAGCAGCTCAACAGGCAGGAGGGGCACCGGGGAGCTGTTTTTT.

The chain uses TRBV4-1 and TRBJ2-7, with TRBD2 matching 11 bases. V was pared by 1 base and J by 2 bases, with 4 bases of the junction left unmatched. Germline V gene sequence: CDR1 MGHRA, CDR2 YSYEKL. The CDR3 extends over 16 amino acids. The CDR3 here is CASSQGLAGGTYEQYF. DNA of the CDR3: TGCGCCAGCAGCCAAGGGCTAGCGGGAGGTACCTACGAGCAGTACTTC.